This TCR beta chain was observed in a study of vaccination and CD4 T cells after COVID-19. General observations from the study: Within the convalescent patients, a median about 85% of the SARS-CoV-2-reactive clones were ones that appeared only post-vaccination.

Treatment reported: roughly ten-day PBMC culture with coronavirus spike peptide pools or control peptides (ViraFEST assay). With peptide pools, ViraFEST first expanded antigen-specific T cells and afterwards sequenced their TCRs. A negative selection step was used to isolate CD4+ T cells once culture had run for approximately 10 days. The Oncomine TCR Beta short-read assay was applied to DNA of cultured CD4+ T cells. Via MiXCR, TCRdb re-called the PCR reads, giving one row per CDR3 protein. Counted here are roughly 14,000 distinct CDR3 sequences, 34% occurring once; the ten biggest clones make up 36%. This clonotype was seen more than once but under ten times. Its cognate antigen is unknown. This CDR3 contains 12 residues. The V gene's germline CDR1 is ENHRY and CDR2 SYGVKD. Trimming took 11 bases from V and 4 from J, leaving 13 bases between them.

The clonotype originates from a human donor with COVID-19. This chain uses TRBV10-3 with TRBJ2-3; D may match TRBD1 or TRBD2 (5 bases each). The sequencing input was cultured CD4+ T cells from blood. The CDR3 is CAVGAPADTQYF. The CDR3 bases are TGTGCCGTCGGGGCGCCAGCAGATACGCAGTATTTT.